The 27 T cell receptor beta chains given below trace back to one sample, sequenced in a study of blood T cell repertoires in COVID-19. Only in-frame clones appear in the TCRdb table, and some are missing; sequencing was by immunoSEQ multiplex PCR. The sample records approximately 70,000 clones, 85% to 90% being singletons. The sample taken for sequencing was peripheral blood. Receptors originate from a man between 65 and 80 years old with active or convalescent COVID-19.

This chain links TRBV11-2 with TRBJ2-7, with a possible D match to TRBD1 (6 bases). The CDR3 totals 13 residues. Trimming cost V 1 base and J 4 bases, with 8 bases left between them. Germline V gene sequence: CDR1 SGHAT, CDR2 FQNNGV. CDR3 coding DNA: TGTGCCAGCAGCTTAGTCAGGGGTTACGAGCAGTACTTC. Its translation is CASSLVRGYEQYF.

The chain uses TRBV25-1 and TRBJ2-1; the match to TRBD2 covers 12 bases. The CDR3 extends over 14 amino acids. CDR1 is MGHDK and CDR2 is SYGVNS in the germline V gene. V dropped 4 bases and J dropped 12; count of bases not matched to a gene: 7. CDR3 sequence reads: CASSATSGRSGQFF. CDR3 nucleotides: TGTGCCAGCAGTGCGACTAGCGGGAGAAGCGGGCAGTTCTTC.

This chain links TRBV5-1 with TRBJ2-3; weak D call: TRBD1 (5 bases). This CDR3 is 18 amino acids long. Trimming left V 0 bases short and J 3 bases short, with 20 bases between. Germline V gives CDR1 SGHRS, CDR2 YFSETQ. CDR3 coding DNA: TGCGCCAGCAGCTTGGGCTGGGTAGGGGCGGCTCGTACAGATACGCAGTATTTT. Translated: CASSLGWVGAARTDTQYF.

This clone was counted only a few times. Written as DNA, the CDR3 is TGTGCCAGCACCCCGGTCGGCAGAGCTTGGGCAGCTTTCTTT. Translating it yields CASTPVGRAWAAFF. The chain joins TRBV28 to TRBJ1-1; D uncertain. The CDR3 loop spans 14 amino acids. Germline V gives CDR1 MDHEN, CDR2 SYDVKM. Trimming stripped 7 bases from V and 10 bases from J, with 22 bases between.

The CDR3 region is CSAQNTGELFF. CDR3 nucleotides: TGCAGCGCCCAGAACACCGGGGAGCTGTTTTTT. The rearrangement uses TRBV29-1 and TRBJ2-2; unclear D gene. V lost 7 bases and J 1 base, leaving 4 bases between the germline ends. Germline values: CDR1 SQVTM, CDR2 ANQGSEA. There are 11 residues in the CDR3.

The J gene is TRBJ1-2, the V gene TRBV14, with 8 bases that match TRBD1. The ends lost 1 base at V and 8 bases at J; junction bases unmatched: 9. The CDR3 spans 15 residues. Germline CDR1 reads SGHDN; CDR2 reads FVKESK. The CDR3 here is CASSQAARTGTGYTF. The CDR3 DNA reads as TGTGCCAGCAGCCAAGCCGCCCGGACAGGGACCGGCTACACCTTC. Variable domain in full (rest from reference TRBV14 and TRBJ1-2): EAGVTQFPSHSVIEKGQTVTLRCDPISGHDNLYWYRRVMGKEIKFLLHFVKESKQDESGMPNNRFLAERTGGTYSTLKVQPAELEDSGVYFCASSQAARTGTGYTFGSGTRLTVV.

This chain uses TRBV30 with TRBJ2-1; TRBD2 aligns across 8 bases. The CDR3 spans 16 residues. Germline loops: CDR1 GTSNPN, CDR2 SVGIG (reference sequence). V was clipped by 0 bases and J by 0 bases; unmatched bases: 4. This CDR3 is CAWSVKREHSYNEQFF. CDR3 DNA: TGTGCCTGGAGTGTTAAGCGGGAGCACTCCTACAATGAGCAGTTCTTC. Supplemented by reference TRBV30 and TRBJ2-1, the full variable domain reads SQTIHQWPATLVQPVGSPLSLECTVEGTSNPNLYWYRQAAGRGLQLLFYSVGIGQISSEVPQNLSASRPQDRQFILSSKKLLLSDSGFYLCAWSVKREHSYNEQFFGPGTRLTVL.

This chain connects TRBV30 to TRBJ2-5, with D tentatively TRBD1 (5 bases). Trimming pared 0 bases from V and 4 bases from J, leaving 9 bases between. This CDR3 has 13 residues. Germline lookup yields CDR1 GTSNPN and CDR2 SVGIG (reference sequence). CDR3 amino acids: CAWSVQVRETQYF. For the CDR3, the DNA is TGTGCCTGGAGTGTACAGGTTAGAGAGACCCAGTACTTC.

The CDR3 sequence is CASRVDTNYGYTF. CDR3 nucleotides: TGTGCCAGCAGGGTGGACACTAACTATGGCTACACCTTC. The chain combines TRBV6-5 with TRBJ1-2, with D tentatively TRBD1 (5 bases). This CDR3 is built from 13 residues. The V end lost 6 bases, the J end lost 0 bases, and 8 bases lay between the germline ends. CDR1 is MNHEY and CDR2 is SVGAGI in the germline V gene.

This clone has more than one count but fewer than ten. This chain connects TRBV2 to TRBJ1-5; 8 bases map to TRBD1. Trimming at V came to 7 bases and at J to 8 bases, leaving 13 bases not matched to a gene. The germline V gene encodes CDR1 SNHLY and CDR2 FYNNEI. The CDR3 covers 15 residues. CDR3 sequence (DNA): TGTGCCAGCAAATTCCAACGGACAGGGTTCGAGCCCCAGCATTTT. Protein sequence: CASKFQRTGFEPQHF. Together with reference TRBV2 and TRBJ1-5, the CDR3 gives the full variable domain: EPEVTQTPSHQVTQMGQEVILRCVPISNHLYFYWYRQILGQKVEFLVSFYNNEISEKSEIFDDQFSVERPDGSNFTLKIRSTKLEDSAMYFCASKFQRTGFEPQHFGDGTRLSIL.

The rearrangement uses TRBV6-5 and TRBJ1-5; no reliable D call. CDR1 is MNHEY, CDR2 SVGAGI, per germline. CDR3 length equals 15 residues. V was clipped by 2 bases and J by 6 bases, with 14 bases between them. The CDR3 nucleotides are TGTGCCAGCAGTTACAATAGCTTCGGAGGTCAGCCCCAGCATTTT. Translating it yields CASSYNSFGGQPQHF.

V is TRBV7-6 and J is TRBJ2-7, with TRBD1 as a possible D gene (6 bases). The V end was cut by 0 bases, the J end by 2 bases, with 11 bases between. The CDR3 contains 15 residues. In germline, CDR1 is SGHVS, CDR2 FNYEAQ. CDR3 sequence reads: CASSLAPRGTYEQYF. DNA of the CDR3: TGTGCCAGCAGCTTAGCGCCCAGGGGAACCTACGAGCAGTACTTC.

The chain couples TRBV10-3 to TRBJ2-7, with TRBD2 matching over 10 bases. Germline CDR1 is ENHRY and CDR2 is SYGVKD. With 6 bases clipped from V and 4 bases from J, the junction kept 6 bases outside the gene matches. The CDR3 is made up of 14 amino acids. The CDR3 bases are TGTGCCATCAGCCAAGGACTAGCGGATTACGAGCAGTACTTC. The encoded protein is CAISQGLADYEQYF.

This chain uses TRBV6-2 or TRBV6-3 with TRBJ1-2; 8 bases align to TRBD1. Germline assignment: CDR1 MNHEY and CDR2 SVGEGT. This CDR3 spans 13 amino acids. Unmatched junction bases numbered 3, after V lost 5 bases and J lost 4 bases. The CDR3 bases are TGTGCCAGCAGTGGACAGGGAGGCTATGGCTACACCTTC. Translating it yields CASSGQGGYGYTF.

The rearrangement uses TRBV6-5 and TRBJ1-1; 9 nucleotides align to TRBD1. The V segment lost 6 bases and the J segment 4 bases; nucleotides outside the gene matches: 6. Per germline, CDR1 MNHEY and CDR2 SVGAGI. The CDR3 has 14 residues. The CDR3 DNA follows: TGTGCCAGCAGGACACAGGGGGCAATCACTGAAGCTTTCTTT. Its protein is CASRTQGAITEAFF.

This chain joins TRBV7-9 and TRBJ2-1; possible D gene TRBD2, 5 bases. Germline V gene lookup returns CDR1 SEHNR and CDR2 FQNEAQ (reference sequence). The CDR3 totals 17 residues. The V and J ends lost 4 bases and 6 bases respectively, with 22 bases between them. The CDR3 loop reads CASSSRLAAGVRNEQFF. DNA for the CDR3: TGTGCCAGCAGCTCCAGATTGGCCGCGGGTGTCCGCAATGAGCAGTTCTTC.

This clone occurred a few times. The chain is built from TRBV9 and TRBJ1-1; D might be TRBD1 (5 bases). Trimming cost V 4 bases and J 5 bases, with 12 bases left between them. CDR1 and CDR2 from the germline V gene are SGDLS and YYNGEE. The CDR3 spans 13 residues. CDR3 loop: CASSQDRGTEAFF. CDR3 nucleotide sequence: TGTGCCAGCAGCCAAGACAGAGGTACTGAAGCTTTCTTT.

The chain joins TRBV11-2 to TRBJ1-2, with D possibly matching TRBD1 (6 bases). Germline V gives CDR1 SGHAT, CDR2 FQNNGV. This CDR3 is 14 amino acids long. The V and J ends lost 7 bases and 7 bases respectively, with 19 bases between them. The chain's CDR3 is CASKLGDTIGGYTF. The CDR3 DNA reads as TGTGCCAGCAAATTAGGGGACACCATCGGTGGCTACACCTTC.

This clone was picked up a small number of times. This chain uses TRBV30 with TRBJ1-5, with TRBD1 identical over 8 bases. With V trimmed by 1 base and J by 3 bases, 2 bases remained unmatched. This CDR3 is 14 amino acids long. The germline V gene encodes CDR1 GTSNPN and CDR2 SVGIG (reference sequence). The CDR3 region has the DNA TGTGCCTGGAGTGAACAGGGGGTCAATCAGCCCCAGCATTTT. Translating gives CAWSEQGVNQPQHF.

The CDR3 DNA reads TGTGCCAGTAGTATGGCGCAGGGGGCTTGGGGCTACACCTTC. Translation gives CASSMAQGAWGYTF. The chain employs TRBV19 and TRBJ1-2, with 8 bases identical to TRBD1. The junction had 8 bases not matched to a gene; V was cut back by 3 bases and J by 8 bases. The CDR3 is 14 amino acids. Germline values: CDR1 LNHDA, CDR2 SQIVND (reference sequence).

The J gene is TRBJ1-3, the V gene TRBV28; perhaps TRBD1 as D (5 bases). Trimming left V 6 bases short and J 2 bases short, with 11 bases between. The germline CDR1 and CDR2 sequences are MDHEN and SYDVKM. The CDR3 length is 14 residues. CDR3: CASRGHGTGNTIYF. The DNA of the CDR3 is TGTGCCAGCAGGGGGCATGGGACTGGAAACACCATATATTTT.

This rearrangement joins TRBV30 to TRBJ2-5; TRBD2 matches 12 bases. Germline CDR1 and CDR2: GTSNPN and SVGIG (reference sequence). CDR3 size: 17 residues. V shed 2 bases and J 1 base; nucleotides not matched to a gene: 8. CDR3 loop: CAWSRTSGILSQETQYF. CDR3 DNA: TGTGCCTGGAGTAGGACTAGCGGGATCTTGAGCCAAGAGACCCAGTACTTC.

The chain combines TRBV6-2 or TRBV6-3 with TRBJ1-1, with TRBD1 as a possible D gene (6 bases). The CDR3 is made up of 12 amino acids. Germline V gene data show CDR1 as MNHEY and CDR2 as SVGEGT. V was cut by 2 bases and J by 7 bases, with 8 bases left in between. As DNA, the CDR3 is TGTGCCAGCAGTTACATACAGGGTGAAGCTTTCTTT. Translating gives CASSYIQGEAFF.

The chain recombines TRBV5-6 with TRBJ2-1, with 11 bases lining up with TRBD2. Germline loops: CDR1 SGHDT, CDR2 YYEEEE. The CDR3 spans 16 residues. The ends lost 4 bases at V and 4 bases at J; junction bases unmatched: 7. CDR3 in DNA: TGTGCCAGCAGCCTCGACGGGACTAGCGGTTACAATGAGCAGTTCTTC. Translating it yields CASSLDGTSGYNEQFF.

This clone appeared a single time. The chain has TRBV18 and TRBJ1-5, with no clear D. V was pared by 6 bases and J by 7 bases, with 13 bases between. The CDR3 extends over 13 amino acids. Germline CDR1 is KGHSH and CDR2 is LQKENI. The chain's CDR3 is CASSVDTQQPQHF. CDR3 nucleotide sequence: TGTGCCAGCTCGGTCGACACCCAGCAGCCCCAGCATTTT.

The count of this clone is one. V and J are TRBV2 and TRBJ1-6; possibly TRBD1 for D (5 bases). Germline values: CDR1 SNHLY, CDR2 FYNNEI. Deletions cut 3 bases from V and 3 bases from J, with 12 bases between. The CDR3 runs to 16 residues. In DNA form, the CDR3 reads TGTGCCAGCAGTGACCCCCCGCAGGGCTATAATTCACCCCTCCACTTT. Its protein product is CASSDPPQGYNSPLHF.

V is TRBV10-3 and J is TRBJ2-2, with no clear D. Trimming pared 1 base from V and 3 bases from J, leaving 6 bases between. Germline values: CDR1 ENHRY, CDR2 SYGVKD. CDR3 size: 14 residues. The CDR3 loop is CAISEYADTGELFF. In DNA, the CDR3 is TGTGCCATCAGTGAGTACGCGGACACCGGGGAGCTGTTTTTT.